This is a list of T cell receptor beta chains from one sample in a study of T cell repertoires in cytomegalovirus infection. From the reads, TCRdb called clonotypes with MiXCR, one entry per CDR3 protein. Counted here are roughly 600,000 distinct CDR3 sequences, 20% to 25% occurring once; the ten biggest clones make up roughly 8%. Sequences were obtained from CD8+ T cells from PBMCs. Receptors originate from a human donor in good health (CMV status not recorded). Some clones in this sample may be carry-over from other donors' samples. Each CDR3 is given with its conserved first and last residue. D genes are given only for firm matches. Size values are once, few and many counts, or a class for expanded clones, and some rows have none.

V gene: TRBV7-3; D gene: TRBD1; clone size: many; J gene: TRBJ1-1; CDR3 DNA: TGTGCCAGCAGCTTAAACGGGGGACAGGGTGAAGCTTTCTTT; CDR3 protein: CASSLNGGQGEAFF
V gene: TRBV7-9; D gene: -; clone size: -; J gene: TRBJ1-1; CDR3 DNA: TGTGCCAGCGGAAGGATTGGCGACACTGAAGCTTTCTTT; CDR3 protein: CASGRIGDTEAFF
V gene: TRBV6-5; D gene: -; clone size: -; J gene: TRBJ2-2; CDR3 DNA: TGTGCCAGCAGTTGGTCAGGGGAAACCGGGGAGCTGTTTTTT; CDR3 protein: CASSWSGETGELFF
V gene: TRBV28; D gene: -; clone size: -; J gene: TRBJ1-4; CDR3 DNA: TGTGCCAGCAGTTTCGGCCTTAATGAAAAACTGTTTTTT; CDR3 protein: CASSFGLNEKLFF
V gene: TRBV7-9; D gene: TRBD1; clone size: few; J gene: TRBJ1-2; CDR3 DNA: TGTGCCAGCAGCCTTCGACAGGGGATGGGGGATGGCTACACCTTC; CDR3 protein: CASSLRQGMGDGYTF
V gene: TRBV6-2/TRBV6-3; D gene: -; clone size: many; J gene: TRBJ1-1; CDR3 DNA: TGTGCCAGCAGTTACGGAAATTGGCCCGGAATCTTT; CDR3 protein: CASSYGNWPGIF
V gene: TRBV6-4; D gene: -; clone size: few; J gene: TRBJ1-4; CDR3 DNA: TGTGCCAGGAGCCTCCAAGATGAAAAACTGTTTTTT; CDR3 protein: CARSLQDEKLFF
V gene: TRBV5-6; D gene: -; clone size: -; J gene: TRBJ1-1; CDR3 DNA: TGTGCCAGCAGCCATTTCCCTCAGGGGGAAGCTTTCTTT; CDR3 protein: CASSHFPQGEAFF
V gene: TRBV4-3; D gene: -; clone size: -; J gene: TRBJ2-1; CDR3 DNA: TGCGCCAGCAGCCAAGATGAAGGCAGGTACAATGAGCAGTTCTTC; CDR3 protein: CASSQDEGRYNEQFF
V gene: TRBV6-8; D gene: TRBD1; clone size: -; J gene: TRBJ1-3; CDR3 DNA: TGTGCCAGCAGTTACTCGACAGGGTATGGAAACACCATATATTTT; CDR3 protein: CASSYSTGYGNTIYF
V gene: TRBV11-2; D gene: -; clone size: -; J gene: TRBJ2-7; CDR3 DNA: TGTGCCAGCAGCTTAGAACTCTCCTACGAGCAGTACTTC; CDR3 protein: CASSLELSYEQYF
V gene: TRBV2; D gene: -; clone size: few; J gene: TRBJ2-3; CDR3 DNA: TGTGCCAGCGGCTGGCGAGACATAGATACGCAGTATTTT; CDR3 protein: CASGWRDIDTQYF
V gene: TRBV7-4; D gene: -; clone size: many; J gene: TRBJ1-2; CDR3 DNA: TGTGCCAGCCCGTTTCCACCAGGGACCCCTAACTATGGCTACACCTTC; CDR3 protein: CASPFPPGTPNYGYTF
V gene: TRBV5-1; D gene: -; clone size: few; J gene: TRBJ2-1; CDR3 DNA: TGCGCCAGCAGCTTGGCCCCACCGGGACATAGTAACAATGAGCAGTTCTTC; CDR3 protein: CASSLAPPGHSNNEQFF
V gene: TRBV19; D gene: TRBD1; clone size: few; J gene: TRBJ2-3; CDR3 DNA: TGTGCCAGTAGTATGGAGGACAGGGGGCGCGAGGATACGCAGTATTTT; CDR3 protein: CASSMEDRGREDTQYF
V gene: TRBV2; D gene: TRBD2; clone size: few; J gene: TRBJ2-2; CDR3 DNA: TGTGCCAGCGGCCCGGAGTGGTCTAAGCGGGGAGGCACCGGGGAGCTGTTTTTT; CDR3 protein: CASGPEWSKRGGTGELFF
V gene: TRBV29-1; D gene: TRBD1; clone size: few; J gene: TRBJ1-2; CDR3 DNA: TGCAGCGTCGTCACAGGGGGCGATGGCTACACCTTC; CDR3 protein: CSVVTGGDGYTF
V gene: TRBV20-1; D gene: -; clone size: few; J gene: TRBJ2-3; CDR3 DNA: TGCAGTGCTAGAGATCCAGGGGCCAGCACAGATACGCAGTATTTT; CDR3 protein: CSARDPGASTDTQYF
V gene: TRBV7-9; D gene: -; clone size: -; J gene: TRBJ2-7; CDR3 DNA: TGTGCCAACAGCTTAGGCGCGAGCGGAGGCTACGAGCAGTACTTC; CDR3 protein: CANSLGASGGYEQYF
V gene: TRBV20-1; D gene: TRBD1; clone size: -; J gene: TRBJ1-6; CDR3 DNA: TGCAGTGCTAGAGATGAGAGAACAGGGGGCCGCTCACCCCTCCACTTT; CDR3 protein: CSARDERTGGRSPLHF
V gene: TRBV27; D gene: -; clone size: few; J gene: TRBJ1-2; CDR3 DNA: TGTGCCAGCAGCAATTGGGGCGAGTACAGGGTCAATGGCTACACCTTC; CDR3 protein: CASSNWGEYRVNGYTF
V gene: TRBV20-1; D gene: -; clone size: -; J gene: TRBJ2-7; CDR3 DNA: TGCAGTGCGAGGGACATTGCCTCCTACGAGCAGTACTTC; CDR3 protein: CSARDIASYEQYF
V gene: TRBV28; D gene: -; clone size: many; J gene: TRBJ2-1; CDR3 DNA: TGTGCCAGCAGTTTAGTGGACAGACCCCCTAACAATGAGCAGTTCTTC; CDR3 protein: CASSLVDRPPNNEQFF
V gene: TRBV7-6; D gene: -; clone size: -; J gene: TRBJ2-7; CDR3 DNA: TGTGCCAGCAGCCCATGGGACGGCTCCTACGAGCAGTACTTC; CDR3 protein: CASSPWDGSYEQYF
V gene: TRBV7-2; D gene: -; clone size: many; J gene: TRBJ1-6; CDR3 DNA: TGTGCCAGCACCGACGGGGCCATCGGTTGGCCCCTCCACTTT; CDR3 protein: CASTDGAIGWPLHF
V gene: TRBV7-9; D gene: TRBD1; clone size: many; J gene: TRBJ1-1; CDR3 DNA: TGTGCCAGCAGCTTGACAGGGGGTCCCCGAAGAGCTTTCTTT; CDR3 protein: CASSLTGGPRRAFF
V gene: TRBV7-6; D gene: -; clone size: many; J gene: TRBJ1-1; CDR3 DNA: TGTGCCAGCAGCTTAGCGAGCGCATGGCCCACTGAAGCTTTCTTT; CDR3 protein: CASSLASAWPTEAFF
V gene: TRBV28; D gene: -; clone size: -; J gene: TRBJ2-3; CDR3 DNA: TGTGCCAGCAGTTTATCCCTATTGGGGCTCACAGATACGCAGTATTTT; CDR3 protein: CASSLSLLGLTDTQYF
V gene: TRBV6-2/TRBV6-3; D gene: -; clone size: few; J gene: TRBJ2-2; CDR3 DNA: TGTGCCAGCAGTTACTCCCGGGTCGACACCGGGGAGCTGTTTTTT; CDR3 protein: CASSYSRVDTGELFF
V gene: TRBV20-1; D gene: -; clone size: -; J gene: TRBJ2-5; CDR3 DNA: TGCAGTGCTAGAGATTTCGAGGGAGAAGAGACCCAGTACTTC; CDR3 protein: CSARDFEGEETQYF
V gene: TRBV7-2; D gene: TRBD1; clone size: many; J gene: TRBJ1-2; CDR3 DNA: TGTGCCAGCAGCCCCAGACAGGGAATTAACTATGGCTACACCTTC; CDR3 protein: CASSPRQGINYGYTF
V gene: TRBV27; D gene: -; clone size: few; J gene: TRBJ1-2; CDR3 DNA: TGTGCCAGCAGACAACTCACGACAGGCGACTATGGCTACACCTTC; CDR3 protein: CASRQLTTGDYGYTF
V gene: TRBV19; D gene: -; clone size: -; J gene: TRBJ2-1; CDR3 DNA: TGTGCCAGTAGTATTTTTTCCACTAATGAGCAGTTCTTC; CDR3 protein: CASSIFSTNEQFF
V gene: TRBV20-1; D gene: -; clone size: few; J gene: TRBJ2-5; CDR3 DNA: TGCAGTGCTAGACGGGTCCAATCCATAGAAGAGACCCAGTACTTC; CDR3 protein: CSARRVQSIEETQYF
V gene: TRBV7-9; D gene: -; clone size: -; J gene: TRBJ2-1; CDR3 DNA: TGTGCCAGCAGCAGTCTGGGGCGACCCCACTCCTACAATGAGCAGTTCTTC; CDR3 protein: CASSSLGRPHSYNEQFF
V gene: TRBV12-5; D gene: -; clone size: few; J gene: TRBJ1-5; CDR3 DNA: TGTGCTAGTGGTTTGACTCCAGGCGAGGCTGGGCGGCCCCAGCATTTT; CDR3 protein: CASGLTPGEAGRPQHF
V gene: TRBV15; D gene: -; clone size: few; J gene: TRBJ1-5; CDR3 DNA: TGTGCCACCAGCAGAGTAACCGATAGCGGCAATCAGCCCCAGCATTTT; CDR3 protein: CATSRVTDSGNQPQHF
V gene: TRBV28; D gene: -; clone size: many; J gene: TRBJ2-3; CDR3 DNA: TGTGCCAGCAGCCCCGATGAGGGGGGGTTCACAGATACGCAGTATTTT; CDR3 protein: CASSPDEGGFTDTQYF
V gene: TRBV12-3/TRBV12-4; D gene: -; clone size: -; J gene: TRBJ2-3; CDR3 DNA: TGTGCCAGCAGTTTAGGGCTTTTGAGAGATACGCAGTATTTT; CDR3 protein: CASSLGLLRDTQYF
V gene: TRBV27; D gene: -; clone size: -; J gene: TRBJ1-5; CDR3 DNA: TGTGCCAGCAGTTTATCGAGTGGGGGTCGGGGTCAGCCCCAGCATTTT; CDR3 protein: CASSLSSGGRGQPQHF
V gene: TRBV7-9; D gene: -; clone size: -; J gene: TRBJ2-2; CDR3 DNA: TGTGCCAGCGGCGGGACTGTGAACACCGGGGAGCTGTTTTTT; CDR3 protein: CASGGTVNTGELFF
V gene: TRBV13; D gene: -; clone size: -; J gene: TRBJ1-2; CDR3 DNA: TGTGCCAGCAGCTTAAGAGGGAGTAAAGCTAACTATGGCTACACCTTC; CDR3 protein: CASSLRGSKANYGYTF
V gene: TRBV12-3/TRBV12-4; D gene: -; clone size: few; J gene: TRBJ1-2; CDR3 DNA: TGTGCCAGCAGTTTAATCAGGGAGAACTATGGCTACACCTTC; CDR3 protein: CASSLIRENYGYTF
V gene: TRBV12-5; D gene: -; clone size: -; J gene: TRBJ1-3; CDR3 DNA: TGTGCTAGTGGCCTCGGCGGGCCTGGAAACACCATATATTTT; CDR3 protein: CASGLGGPGNTIYF
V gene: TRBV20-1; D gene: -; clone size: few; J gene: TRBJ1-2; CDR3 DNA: TGCAGTGCTAGACCTAGGGGAACCAACTATGGCTACACCTTC; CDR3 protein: CSARPRGTNYGYTF
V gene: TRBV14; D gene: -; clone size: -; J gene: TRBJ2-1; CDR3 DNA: TGTGCCAGCAGCCAAGGGAGGACTGTGTACAATGAGCAGTTCTTC; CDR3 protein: CASSQGRTVYNEQFF
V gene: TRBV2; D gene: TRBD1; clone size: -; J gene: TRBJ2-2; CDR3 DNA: TGTGCCAGCGAGACGGGACAGTCGAACACCGGGGAGCTGTTTTTT; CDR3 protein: CASETGQSNTGELFF
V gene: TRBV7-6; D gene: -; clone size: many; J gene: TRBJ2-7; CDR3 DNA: TGTGCCAGCAGCTTAAGCTACTCCTACGAGCAGTACTTC; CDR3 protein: CASSLSYSYEQYF
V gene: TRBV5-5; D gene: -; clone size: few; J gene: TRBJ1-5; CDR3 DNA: TGTGCCAGCAGCTTGGAAAGGGGAACTATCGGCTATAGCAATCAGCCCCAGCATTTT; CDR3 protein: CASSLERGTIGYSNQPQHF
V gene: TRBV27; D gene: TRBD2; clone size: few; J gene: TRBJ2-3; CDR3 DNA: TGTGCCAGCTTCGTGGGGGGGGACGCCCGGGGCACAGATACGCAGTATTTT; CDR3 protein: CASFVGGDARGTDTQYF
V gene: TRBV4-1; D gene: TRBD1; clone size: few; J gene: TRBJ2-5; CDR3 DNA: TGCGCCAGCAGCCACCTGGGACAGGGCGAAGAGACCCAGTACTTC; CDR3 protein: CASSHLGQGEETQYF